This TCR beta chain is drawn from a study of cytomegalovirus exposure and HLA in healthy donors. Looked up from germline, CDR1 is LGHNA and CDR2 is YSLEER. The CDR3 length is 16 residues. V trimming: 0 bases; J trimming: 6 bases; junction bases outside the gene matches: 5. A word on this clone: Its antigen is undetermined.

Study-level results: A few chains linked to CMV were shown in vitro to be specific for CMV antigens. The classifier, whose performance was assessed in both the original and validation cohorts, reportedly diagnosed cytomegalovirus status with high specificity and sensitivity. Of the V segments, some could not be distinguished, including TRBV6-2 and TRBV6-3, and were excluded.

PCR employed 60 Vbeta and 13 Jbeta primers. TCRdb keeps only in-frame clones here, not all; method: immunoSEQ multiplex PCR. The data contain under 200,000 clones, roughly three quarters of them singletons. The material sequenced was PBMCs. The chain carries TRBV4-3 and TRBJ2-1; 10 bases map to TRBD2. This TCR came from a male donor in good health and CMV-seropositive. The CDR3 loop is CASSQERAGGFNEQFF. CDR3 nucleotide sequence: TGCGCCAGCAGCCAAGAAAGAGCGGGGGGGTTCAATGAGCAGTTCTTC.